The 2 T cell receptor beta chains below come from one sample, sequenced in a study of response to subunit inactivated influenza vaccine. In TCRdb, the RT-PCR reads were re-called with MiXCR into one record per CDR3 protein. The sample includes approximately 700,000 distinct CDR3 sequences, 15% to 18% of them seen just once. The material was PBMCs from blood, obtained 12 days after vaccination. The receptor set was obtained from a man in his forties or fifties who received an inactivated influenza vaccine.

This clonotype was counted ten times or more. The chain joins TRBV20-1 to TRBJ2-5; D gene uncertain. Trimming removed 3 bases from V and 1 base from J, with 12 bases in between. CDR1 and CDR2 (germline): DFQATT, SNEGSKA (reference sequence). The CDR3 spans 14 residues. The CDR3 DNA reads TGCAGTGCTAGTTCTAGTAGTTCCCAAGAGACCCAGTACTTC. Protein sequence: CSASSSSSQETQYF.

The CDR3 sequence: CASSIGNTGELFF. DNA for the CDR3: TGTGCCAGCAGTATCGGCAACACCGGGGAGCTGTTTTTT. The genes are TRBV28 and TRBJ2-2; the D is unclear. The CDR3 sequence is 13 residues long. Trimming took off 5 bases at V and 2 bases at J, with 6 bases between the two ends. The germline V gene has CDR1 MDHEN and CDR2 SYDVKM. The variable domain in full, with the rest retrieved from reference TRBV28 and TRBJ2-2, is DVKVTQSSRYLVKRTGEKVFLECVQDMDHENMFWYRQDPGLGLRLIYFSYDVKMKEKGDIPEGYSVSREKKERFSLILESASTNQTSMYLCASSIGNTGELFFGEGSRLTVL.